One and the same sample provided the 3 T cell receptor beta chains below, sequenced in a study (dated by TCRdb to between 2014 and 2017). Libraries were constructed by 5' RACE. For sequencing, an Illumina MiSeq was employed. TCRdb itself trimmed the public reads at Q25 with fastp, ran MiXCR and retained productive beta chains. Under each unique CDR3 protein, matching rows form one entry showing the most common genes and DNA. This sample has about 5,700 distinct CDR3 sequences in its table, and around 31% of those were observed once. The ten largest clonotypes hold around 5.5% of the sample. Sequenced input: naive CD4+ T cells sorted from a lymph node. The sample's cell subset or site label, decoded: naive CD4+ T cells, CD4+CD45RA+CD25-. Receptors originate from a female donor with breast cancer.

This clonotype is labeled medium-sized (0.01 to 0.1%). The chain has TRBV5-1 and TRBJ2-3; D ambiguous. Germline CDR1 and CDR2: SGHRS and YFSETQ. There are 12 residues in the CDR3. Trimming shortened V by 0 bases and J by 3 bases, and 2 bases separated the two germline ends. CDR3 region: CASSLVTDTQYF. CDR3 nucleotide sequence: TGCGCCAGCAGCTTGGTAACAGATACGCAGTATTTT.

This clonotype is categorized as medium-sized (0.01 to 0.1%). The rearrangement joins TRBV6-5 to TRBJ2-7, with D hard to call. The germline CDR1 and CDR2 sequences are MNHEY and SVGAGI. The V gene lost 6 bases and the J gene lost 2 bases, with 8 bases spanning the gap. The length of the CDR3 is 12 residues. CDR3 sequence reads: CASRGRAYEQYF. The CDR3 DNA reads TGTGCCAGCAGGGGTAGGGCCTACGAGCAGTACTTC.

This clonotype was seen only a few times. The V call is TRBV27, the J call TRBJ2-7; tentatively, D is TRBD1 (5 bases). This CDR3 is built from 13 residues. The V and J ends lost 3 bases and 5 bases respectively, with 11 bases between them. CDR1 MNHEY and CDR2 SMNVEV come from the germline V gene (reference sequence). The CDR3 DNA reads TGTGCCAGCAGTTTTTCCAGGGAAGACGAGCAGTACTTC. Protein product: CASSFSREDEQYF.